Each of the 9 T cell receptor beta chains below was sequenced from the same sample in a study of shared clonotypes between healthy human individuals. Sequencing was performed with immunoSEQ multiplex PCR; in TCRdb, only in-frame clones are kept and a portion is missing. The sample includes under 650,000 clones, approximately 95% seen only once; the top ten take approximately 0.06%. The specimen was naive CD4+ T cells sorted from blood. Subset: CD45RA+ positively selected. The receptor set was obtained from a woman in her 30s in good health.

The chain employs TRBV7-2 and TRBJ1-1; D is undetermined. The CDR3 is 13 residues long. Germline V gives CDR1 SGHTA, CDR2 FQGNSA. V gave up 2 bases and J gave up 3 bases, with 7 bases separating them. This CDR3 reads CASSLSQDTEAFF. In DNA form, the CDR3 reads TGTGCCAGCAGCTTATCCCAGGACACTGAAGCTTTCTTT. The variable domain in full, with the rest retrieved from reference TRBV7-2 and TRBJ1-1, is GAGVSQSPSNKVTEKGKDVELRCDPISGHTALYWYRQSLGQGLEFLIYFQGNSAPDKSGLPSDRFSAERTGGSVSTLTIQRTQQEDSAVYLCASSLSQDTEAFFGQGTRLTVV.

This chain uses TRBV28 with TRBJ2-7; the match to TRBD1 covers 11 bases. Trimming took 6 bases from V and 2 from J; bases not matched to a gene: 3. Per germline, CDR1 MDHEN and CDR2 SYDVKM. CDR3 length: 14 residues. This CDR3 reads CASRTGQGAYEQYF. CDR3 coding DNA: TGTGCCAGCAGGACGGGACAGGGGGCCTACGAGCAGTACTTC. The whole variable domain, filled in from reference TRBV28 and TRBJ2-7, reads DVKVTQSSRYLVKRTGEKVFLECVQDMDHENMFWYRQDPGLGLRLIYFSYDVKMKEKGDIPEGYSVSREKKERFSLILESASTNQTSMYLCASRTGQGAYEQYFGPGTRLTVT.

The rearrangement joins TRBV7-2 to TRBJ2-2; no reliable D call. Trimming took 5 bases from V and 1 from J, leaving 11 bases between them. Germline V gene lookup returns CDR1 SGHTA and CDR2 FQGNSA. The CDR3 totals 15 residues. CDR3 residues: CASSARVGNTGELFF. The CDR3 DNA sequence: TGTGCCAGCAGCGCCCGTGTTGGGAACACCGGGGAGCTGTTTTTT.

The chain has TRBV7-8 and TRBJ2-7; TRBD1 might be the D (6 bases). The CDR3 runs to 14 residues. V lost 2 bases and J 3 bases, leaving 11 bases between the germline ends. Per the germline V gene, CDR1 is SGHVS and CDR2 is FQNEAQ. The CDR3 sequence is CASSLPGVGYEQYF. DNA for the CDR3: TGTGCCAGCAGCTTACCAGGGGTCGGCTACGAGCAGTACTTC.

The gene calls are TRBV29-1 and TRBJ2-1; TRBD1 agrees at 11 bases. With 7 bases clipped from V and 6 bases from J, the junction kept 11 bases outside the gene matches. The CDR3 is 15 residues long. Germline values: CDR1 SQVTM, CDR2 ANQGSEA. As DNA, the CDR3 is TGCAGCGCTCTAACGGACAGGGGGCGGGTCAATGAGCAGTTCTTC. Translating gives CSALTDRGRVNEQFF.

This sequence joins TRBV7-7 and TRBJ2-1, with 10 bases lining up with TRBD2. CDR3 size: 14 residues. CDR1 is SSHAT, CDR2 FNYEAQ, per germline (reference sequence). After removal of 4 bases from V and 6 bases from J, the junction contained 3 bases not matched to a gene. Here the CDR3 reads CASSSAGGPNEQFF. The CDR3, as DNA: TGTGCCAGCAGCTCAGCGGGGGGGCCCAATGAGCAGTTCTTC.

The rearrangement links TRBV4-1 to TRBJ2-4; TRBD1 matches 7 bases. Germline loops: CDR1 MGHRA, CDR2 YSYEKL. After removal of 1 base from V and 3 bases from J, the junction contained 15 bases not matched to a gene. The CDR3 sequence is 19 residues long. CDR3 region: CASSQAGNPNNRGKNIQYF. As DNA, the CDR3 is TGCGCCAGCAGCCAAGCCGGAAATCCTAACAACAGGGGCAAAAACATTCAGTACTTC.

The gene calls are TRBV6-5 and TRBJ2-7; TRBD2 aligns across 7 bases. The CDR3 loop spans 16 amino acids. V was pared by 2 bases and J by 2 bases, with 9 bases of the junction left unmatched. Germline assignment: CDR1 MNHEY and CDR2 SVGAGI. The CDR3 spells CASSYGGEGIPYEQYF. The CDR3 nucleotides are TGTGCCAGCAGTTACGGGGGGGAAGGGATCCCCTACGAGCAGTACTTC.

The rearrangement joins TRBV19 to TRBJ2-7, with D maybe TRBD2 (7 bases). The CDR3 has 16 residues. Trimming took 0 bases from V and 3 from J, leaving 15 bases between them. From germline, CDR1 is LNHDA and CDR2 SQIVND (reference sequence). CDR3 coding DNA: TGTGCCAGTAGTATAGATGGCAGGGGACTACTCTACGAGCAGTACTTC. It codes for CASSIDGRGLLYEQYF.